The 27 T cell receptor beta chains given below trace back to one sample, sequenced in a study of early T cells in non-severe SARS-CoV-2 infection. Each CDR3 protein is one row after TCRdb ran MiXCR on the 5' RACE reads. The sample carries roughly 51,000 distinct CDR3 sequences, 6% to 7% recorded once. The material sequenced was whole blood. These receptors originate from an adult who was a healthcare worker with PCR-confirmed SARS-CoV-2 infection or an uninfected control (not recorded which).

This clonotype was seen repeatedly, ten times or more. The J gene is TRBJ2-3, the V gene TRBV21-1; TRBD1, the table's D call, was not compared with the DNA. TRBV21-1 is a pseudogene segment. This CDR3 is 17 amino acids long. The CDR3 DNA sequence: TGTGCCAGCAGCAAAGTCGTGAAAGCGGGGGCCACAGATACGCAGTATTTT. Amino acid sequence: CASSKVVKAGATDTQYF.

This clonotype was observed many times. The rearrangement uses TRBV3-1 and TRBJ1-4; D is ambiguous. V dropped 3 bases and J dropped 8 bases, with 19 bases sitting between them. This CDR3 is built from 16 residues. Germline V CDR1 and CDR2: LGHDT, YNNKEL (reference sequence). The CDR3 spells CASSHQRFGPWEKLFF. The CDR3 DNA is TGTGCCAGCAGCCATCAGAGGTTCGGGCCTTGGGAAAAACTGTTTTTT.

This clonotype was detected many times. The chain uses TRBV7-2 and TRBJ2-7, with D perhaps TRBD1 (5 bases). The V gene lost 5 bases and the J gene lost 7 bases, with 9 bases spanning the gap. CDR3 length: 11 residues. Germline CDR1 and CDR2: SGHTA and FQGNSA. The CDR3: CASSVRAEQYF. For the CDR3, the DNA is TGTGCCAGCAGCGTCAGGGCGGAGCAGTACTTC.

This clonotype was recorded at least ten times. The CDR3 is CASSFGQGNEQYF. CDR3 coding DNA: TGTGCCAGCAGTTTCGGACAGGGCAACGAGCAGTACTTC. The chain carries TRBV27 and TRBJ2-7; 8 bases align to TRBD1. The trim removed 3 bases at V and 5 bases at J, leaving 3 bases unmatched. Germline lookup yields CDR1 MNHEY and CDR2 SMNVEV (reference sequence). CDR3 length: 13 residues.

This clonotype was seen only a few times. The chain uses TRBV13 and TRBJ1-1, with a weak D call TRBD1 (5 bases). The CDR3 length is 15 residues. Between the trimmed V and J ends, which lost 5 bases and 4 bases, there was a span of 17 bases. Germline values: CDR1 PRHDT, CDR2 FYEKMQ (reference sequence). The CDR3 sequence: CASSPRQSASTEAFF. The DNA for the CDR3 is TGTGCCAGCAGCCCCCGACAGTCCGCGTCCACTGAAGCTTTCTTT.

A few counts support this clonotype. As DNA, the CDR3 is TGTGCCAGCAGCCAAGATTGGTCCGGCGGCTACACCTTC. This translates into CASSQDWSGGYTF. This sequence joins TRBV3-1 and TRBJ1-2; D gene uncertain. Trimming shortened V by 0 bases and J by 8 bases, and 10 bases separated the two germline ends. The CDR3 covers 13 residues. Germline V gene sequence: CDR1 LGHDT, CDR2 YNNKEL (reference sequence).

This clonotype was picked up many times. This chain joins TRBV27 and TRBJ1-1; 10 bases map to TRBD1. The V gene end was trimmed by 6 bases and the J gene end by 2 bases; junction bases not matched to a gene: 6. CDR3 length: 15 amino acids. Germline loops: CDR1 MNHEY, CDR2 SMNVEV (reference sequence). The chain's CDR3 is CASRSRDRGNTEAFF. The CDR3 nucleotides read TGTGCCAGCAGGAGCCGGGACAGGGGCAACACTGAAGCTTTCTTT.

This clonotype was detected many times. The chain couples TRBV10-3 to TRBJ1-6; 9 bases match TRBD1. Trimming cost V 6 bases and J 7 bases; bases outside gene matches: 1. This CDR3 contains 13 residues. Germline CDR1 ENHRY, CDR2 SYGVKD. In DNA, the CDR3 is TGTGCCATCAGAGGACAGGGGAATTCACCCCTCCACTTT. Its protein product is CAIRGQGNSPLHF.

This clonotype occurred many times. The chain joins TRBV24-1 to TRBJ2-3; 7 bases are a match to TRBD1. The CDR3 sequence is 16 residues long. Losses at the gene ends were 4 bases for V and 2 bases for J; bases not matched to a gene: 8. Germline CDR1 is KGHDR and CDR2 is SFDVKD. DNA for the CDR3: TGTGCCACCAGTGAACCGACAGGGAAACACACAGATACGCAGTATTTT. Amino acid sequence: CATSEPTGKHTDTQYF.

The sample holds many counts of this clonotype. The chain employs TRBV7-9 and TRBJ2-7, with 9 bases identical to TRBD2. The CDR3 has 14 residues. V lost 4 bases, J lost 4 bases, and 5 bases stayed unmatched. CDR1 SEHNR and CDR2 FQNEAQ come from the germline V gene (reference sequence). The CDR3 nucleotides read TGTGCCAGCAGCTCTAGCGGGGTAGGATACGAGCAGTACTTC. This translates into CASSSSGVGYEQYF.

In this sample, this clonotype turned up many times. This chain connects TRBV30 to TRBJ2-7; 8 nucleotides line up with TRBD1. Germline V CDR1 and CDR2: GTSNPN, SVGIG (reference sequence). Trimming took 4 bases from V and 7 from J; bases not matched to a gene: 6. This CDR3 has 12 residues. CDR3 sequence: CAWKDRVREQYF. The CDR3 coding sequence is TGTGCCTGGAAGGACAGGGTGCGAGAGCAGTACTTC.

The chain employs TRBV3-1 and TRBJ1-2; 7 bases fit TRBD1. The CDR3 has 14 residues. Germline V lookup: CDR1 LGHDT, CDR2 YNNKEL (reference sequence). The J segment lost 4 bases and the V segment lost 4 bases, leaving 6 bases of the junction unmatched. The CDR3 coding sequence is TGTGCCAGCAGCCCCTCGGGACAGTCCTATGGCTACACCTTC. It specifies CASSPSGQSYGYTF.

Points on this clonotype: The germline gene is not matched at one end of the junction; a read error may be the cause. The chain joins TRBV28 to TRBJ1-5; no definite D call. CDR1 and CDR2 from the germline V gene are MDHEN and SYDVKM. The CDR3 totals 15 residues. Here the CDR3 DNA reads TGTGCCAGCAGTTACCGGGCGGGTATTCATCAGCCCCGGCATTTT. Its protein is CASSYRAGIHQPRHF. The full variable domain, its missing parts supplied by reference TRBV28 and TRBJ1-5, is DVKVTQSSRYLVKRTGEKVFLECVQDMDHENMFWYRQDPGLGLRLIYFSYDVKMKEKGDIPEGYSVSREKKERFSLILESASTNQTSMYLCASSYRAGIHQPRHFGDGTRLSIL.

This clonotype was detected a few times. V is TRBV11-2 and J is TRBJ1-6; D remains ambiguous. V was pared by 2 bases and J by 7 bases, with 9 bases between. Germline V gives CDR1 SGHAT, CDR2 FQNNGV. The CDR3 is 14 residues long. Here the CDR3 DNA reads TGTGCCAGCAGCTTACAATTACGGAATTCACCCCTCCACTTT. Its protein product is CASSLQLRNSPLHF.

CDR3 nucleotide sequence: TGTGCCAGCAGCTTAGTGACGGCCAGCACAGATACGCAGTATTTT. Translation gives CASSLVTASTDTQYF. The rearrangement uses TRBV11-3 and TRBJ2-3; D is ambiguous. The CDR3 consists of 15 residues. V lost 1 base and J 0 bases, leaving 8 bases between the germline ends. Germline V CDR1 and CDR2: SGHNT, YENEEA. Full variable domain (remainder filled in from reference TRBV11-3 and TRBJ2-3): EAGVVQSPRYKIIEKKQPVAFWCNPISGHNTLYWYLQNLGQGPELLIRYENEEAVDDSQLPKDRFSAERLKGVDSTLKIQPAELGDSAVYLCASSLVTASTDTQYFGPGTRLTVL.

The table lists this clonotype with many counts. The V gene is TRBV20-1, the J gene TRBJ2-3, with TRBD1 matching 9 bases. The CDR3 extends over 15 amino acids. With 3 bases clipped from V and 4 bases from J, the junction kept 8 bases outside the gene matches. The germline V gene encodes CDR1 DFQATT and CDR2 SNEGSKA (reference sequence). CDR3 in DNA: TGCAGTGCTAGCCCTGGACAGGGGAAAGCAGATACGCAGTATTTT. Its protein is CSASPGQGKADTQYF.

V is TRBV28 and J is TRBJ1-5; D is unresolved. The CDR3 totals 15 residues. V was shortened by 8 bases and J by 2 bases, with 16 bases between the two germline ends. Germline V gene data show CDR1 as MDHEN and CDR2 as SYDVKM. The CDR3: CASLRPTRGNQPQHF. The CDR3, as DNA: TGTGCCAGCCTCCGCCCTACGAGGGGCAATCAGCCCCAGCATTTT.

This clonotype came up a few times. The chain joins TRBV4-3 to TRBJ1-6; D not certain. Germline CDR1 and CDR2: LGHNA and YSLEER. V lost 0 bases and J lost 0, with 3 bases in between. The CDR3 length is 15 residues. CDR3 protein: CASSQESSYNSPLHF. CDR3 bases: TGCGCCAGCAGCCAAGAGAGCTCCTATAATTCACCCCTCCACTTT.

This clonotype was counted many times. The V gene is TRBV20-1, the J gene TRBJ2-2, with 9 bases aligning to TRBD1. The CDR3 has 15 amino acids. The V gene's germline CDR1 is DFQATT and CDR2 SNEGSKA (reference sequence). Trimming at V came to 4 bases and at J to 3 bases, leaving 6 bases not matched to a gene. CDR3 coding DNA: TGCAGTGCTACCGCGGGACAGGGTGACACCGGGGAGCTGTTTTTT. Its protein product is CSATAGQGDTGELFF.

Ten or more counts support this clonotype. The chain has TRBV5-1 and TRBJ2-7, with TRBD1 as a possible D gene (6 bases). Germline CDR1 SGHRS, CDR2 YFSETQ. This CDR3 region has 13 residues. With 4 bases removed from V and 0 bases from J, the gap between germline ends came to 8 bases. CDR3 sequence: CASSQGSSYEQYF. As DNA, the CDR3 is TGCGCCAGCAGCCAGGGGTCCTCCTACGAGCAGTACTTC.

CDR3: CASSFRDTRNQETQYF. DNA for the CDR3: TGTGCCAGCAGCTTCCGGGACACCCGAAACCAAGAGACCCAGTACTTC. V and J are TRBV5-6 and TRBJ2-5; possibly TRBD1 for D (6 bases). V lost 2 bases and J 0 bases, leaving 14 bases between the germline ends. Germline V gene lookup returns CDR1 SGHDT and CDR2 YYEEEE. The CDR3 is 16 amino acids. Using reference TRBV5-6 and TRBJ2-5 for the parts outside the CDR3, the full variable domain is DAGVTQSPTHLIKTRGQQVTLRCSPKSGHDTVSWYQQALGQGPQFIFQYYEEEERQRGNFPDRFSGHQFPNYSSELNVNALLLGDSALYLCASSFRDTRNQETQYFGPGTRLLVL.

Ten or more counts support this clonotype. The chain carries TRBV11-2 and TRBJ2-5, with 8 bases that match TRBD2. The ends lost 4 bases at V and 5 bases at J; junction bases unmatched: 6. The CDR3 covers 14 residues. Germline V gene data show CDR1 as SGHAT and CDR2 as FQNNGV. Here the CDR3 reads CASSSSGGRETQYF. DNA of the CDR3: TGTGCCAGCAGCTCATCGGGGGGGCGGGAGACCCAGTACTTC.

As concerns this clonotype: The CDR3 does not close with the conserved phenylalanine or tryptophan, likely indicating a read error. The chain recombines TRBV19 with TRBJ1-6; D gene uncertain. The germline CDR1 and CDR2 sequences are LNHDA and SQIVND (reference sequence). V lost 7 bases, J lost 8 bases, and 12 bases lay in between. The CDR3 is 13 residues long. The CDR3: CASNVQWDSPLHI. In DNA form, the CDR3 reads TGTGCCAGTAATGTGCAGTGGGATTCACCCCTCCACATT.

In its sample, this clonotype was seen many times. The gene calls are TRBV19 and TRBJ2-7, with 9 bases aligning to TRBD1. The J segment lost 6 bases and the V segment lost 3 bases, leaving 12 bases of the junction unmatched. The germline V gene has CDR1 LNHDA and CDR2 SQIVND (reference sequence). This CDR3 is 16 amino acids long. CDR3 DNA: TGTGCCAGTAGTATCATGCCGGGACAGGGTTTCCCCGAGCAGTACTTC. Encoded protein: CASSIMPGQGFPEQYF.

This clonotype has a count of ten or more. V is TRBV5-1 and J is TRBJ2-2, with D possibly TRBD2 on 6 matching bases. The germline V gene has CDR1 SGHRS and CDR2 YFSETQ. V shed 0 bases and J shed 4 bases, with 13 bases lying between them. This CDR3 contains 16 residues. CDR3 residues: CASSLAGQGGTGELFF. DNA for the CDR3: TGCGCCAGCAGCTTGGCGGGTCAGGGAGGCACCGGGGAGCTGTTTTTT.

This clonotype ranks as medium-sized (0.01 to 0.1%). The chain combines TRBV20-1 with TRBJ1-6, with 7 bases aligning to TRBD1. V lost 6 bases and J lost 9; bases outside the gene matches: 11. The CDR3 contains 14 residues. The germline gives CDR1 DFQATT, CDR2 SNEGSKA (reference sequence). The DNA for the CDR3 is TGCAGTGCCCAAGACAGGGAGGACTCTTCACCCCTCCACTTT. Encoded protein: CSAQDREDSSPLHF.

The chain links TRBV6-2 or TRBV6-3 to TRBJ1-5; TRBD1 is a possible D gene (5 bases). The V end was cut by 2 bases, the J end by 7 bases, with 15 bases between. Germline loops: CDR1 MNHEY, CDR2 SVGEGT. The CDR3 is 15 residues long. The CDR3 DNA reads TGTGCCAGCAGTTACCAGAGGGGCCACAGCCAGCCCCAGCATTTT. This encodes CASSYQRGHSQPQHF.